These 4 T cell receptor beta chains came from one sample sequenced in a study of glioma-infiltrating T cells. Using RNA template, CDR3s of TCR alpha and beta were amplified with iRepertoire arm-PCR. TCRdb re-derived calls from the multiplex PCR reads in MiXCR, one entry per CDR3 protein. The data show over 80,000 distinct CDR3 sequences, approximately 40% seen once. The sequencing sample was made of glioma tissue, nonneoplastic brain tissue, or PBMCs (not recorded which). These receptors all come from a human donor with low-grade glioma or glioblastoma, undergoing nonglioma brain surgery, or in good health (not recorded which).

This clonotype has only one observation. A much larger clone sits a single nucleotide away, making a read error possible. The rearrangement uses TRBV2 and TRBJ2-5, with 8 nucleotides matching TRBD2. The CDR3 has 13 amino acids. Germline CDR1 reads SNHLY; CDR2 reads FYNNEI. V dropped 10 bases and J dropped 4; count of bases not matched to a gene: 8. CDR3 protein: CATNRRGGETQYF. The CDR3 region has the DNA TGTGCCACGAACCGACGGGGGGGAGAGACCCAGTACTTC.

The rearrangement uses TRBV5-5 and TRBJ2-2, with no clear D. Germline CDR1 SGHKS, CDR2 YYEKEE (reference sequence). The CDR3 totals 15 residues. The V end lost 4 bases, the J end lost 0 bases, and 10 bases lay between the germline ends. CDR3 coding DNA: TGTGCCAGCAGCCTACAGAACGCGAACACCGGGGAGCTGTTTTTT. Protein sequence: CASSLQNANTGELFF.

This clonotype was detected only a few times. This may come from a read error, since a much larger clone is one base off. This rearrangement joins TRBV2 to TRBJ1-2; D gene uncertain. V was shortened by 6 bases and J by 4 bases, with 12 bases between the two germline ends. Germline loops: CDR1 SNHLY, CDR2 FYNNEI. The CDR3 is 13 amino acids. The CDR3 sequence is CASSPRSAYGYTF. DNA for the CDR3: TGTGCCAGCAGCCCCAGGAGCGCCTATGGCTACACCTTC.

A word on this clonotype: One base away lies a much larger clone, so this may be a sequencing read error. This CDR3 is CASSLGPRDANGGQFF. The CDR3 DNA reads TGTGCCAGCAGCTTAGGCCCCCGGGACGCCAATGGTGGGCAGTTCTTC. The chain is built from TRBV7-8 and TRBJ2-1, with D perhaps given as TRBD1 or TRBD2 (5 bases each). Trimming stripped 1 base from V and 12 bases from J, with 22 bases between. CDR1 SGHVS and CDR2 FQNEAQ come from the germline V gene. The CDR3 consists of 16 residues.